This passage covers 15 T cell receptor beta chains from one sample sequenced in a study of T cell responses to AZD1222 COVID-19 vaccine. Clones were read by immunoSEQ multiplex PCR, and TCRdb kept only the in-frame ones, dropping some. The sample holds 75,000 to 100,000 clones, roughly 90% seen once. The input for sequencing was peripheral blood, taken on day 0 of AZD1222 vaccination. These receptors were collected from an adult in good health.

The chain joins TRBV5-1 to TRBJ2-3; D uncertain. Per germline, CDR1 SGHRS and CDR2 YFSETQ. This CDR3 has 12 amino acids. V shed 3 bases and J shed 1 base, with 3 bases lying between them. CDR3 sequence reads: CASSSRTDTQYF. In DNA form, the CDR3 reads TGCGCCAGCAGCTCCCGCACAGATACGCAGTATTTT.

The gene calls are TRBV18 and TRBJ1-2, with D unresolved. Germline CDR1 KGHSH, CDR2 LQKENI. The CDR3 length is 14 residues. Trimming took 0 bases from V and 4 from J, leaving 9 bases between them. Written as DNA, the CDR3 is TGTGCCAGCTCACCACCAGTCATCGGCTATGGCTACACCTTC. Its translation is CASSPPVIGYGYTF.

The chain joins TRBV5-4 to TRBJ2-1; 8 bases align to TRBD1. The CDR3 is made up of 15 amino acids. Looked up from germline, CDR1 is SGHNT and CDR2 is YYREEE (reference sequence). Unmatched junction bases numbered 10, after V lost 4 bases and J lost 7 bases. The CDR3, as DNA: TGTGCCAGCAGCCTTAGGCCGCGGACAGGGAATGAGCAGTTCTTC. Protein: CASSLRPRTGNEQFF.

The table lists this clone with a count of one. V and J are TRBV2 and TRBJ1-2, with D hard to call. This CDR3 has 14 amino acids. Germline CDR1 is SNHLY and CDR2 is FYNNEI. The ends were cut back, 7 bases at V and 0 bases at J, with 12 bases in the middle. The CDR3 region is CASKNGSANYGYTF. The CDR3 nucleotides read TGTGCCAGCAAGAATGGCTCGGCTAACTATGGCTACACCTTC.

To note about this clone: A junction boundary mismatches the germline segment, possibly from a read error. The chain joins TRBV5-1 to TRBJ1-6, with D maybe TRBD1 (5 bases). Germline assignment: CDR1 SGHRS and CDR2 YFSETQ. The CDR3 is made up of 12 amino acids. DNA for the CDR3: TGCGCCAGCAGTTTGGGGGATTCACCCCTCCACTTT. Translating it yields CASSLGDSPLHF.

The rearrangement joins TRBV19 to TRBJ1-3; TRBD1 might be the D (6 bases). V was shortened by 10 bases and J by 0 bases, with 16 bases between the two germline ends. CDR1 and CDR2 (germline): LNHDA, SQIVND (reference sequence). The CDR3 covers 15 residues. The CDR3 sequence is CANTGYTTSGNTIYF. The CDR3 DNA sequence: TGTGCCAACACAGGGTACACCACCTCTGGAAACACCATATATTTT.

CDR3 in DNA: TGTGCCAGCAGTGAGACGGAGCCCCAGCATTTT. Amino acids: CASSETEPQHF. The gene calls are TRBV28 and TRBJ1-5; D is unresolved. In germline, CDR1 is MDHEN, CDR2 SYDVKM. Trimming removed 5 bases at V and 8 bases at J, with 7 bases between. CDR3 length equals 11 residues.

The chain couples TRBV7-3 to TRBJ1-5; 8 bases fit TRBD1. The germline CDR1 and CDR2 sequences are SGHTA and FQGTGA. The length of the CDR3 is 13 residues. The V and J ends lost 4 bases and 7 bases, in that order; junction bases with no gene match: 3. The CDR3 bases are TGTGCCAGCAGCTCGAGGACAGGGCAGCCCCAGCATTTT. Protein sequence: CASSSRTGQPQHF.

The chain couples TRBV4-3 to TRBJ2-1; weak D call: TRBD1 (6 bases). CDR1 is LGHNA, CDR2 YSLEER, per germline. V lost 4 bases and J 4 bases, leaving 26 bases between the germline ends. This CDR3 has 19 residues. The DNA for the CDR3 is TGCGCCAGCAGCCGTCTTATGGGACAATCCTCAGGAAGGTACAATGAGCAGTTCTTC. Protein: CASSRLMGQSSGRYNEQFF.

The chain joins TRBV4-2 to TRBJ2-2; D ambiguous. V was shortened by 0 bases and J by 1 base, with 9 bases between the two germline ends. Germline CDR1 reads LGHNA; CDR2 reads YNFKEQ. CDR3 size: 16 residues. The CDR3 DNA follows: TGTGCCAGCAGCCAAGATCTAGGAAGGAACACCGGGGAGCTGTTTTTT. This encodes CASSQDLGRNTGELFF.

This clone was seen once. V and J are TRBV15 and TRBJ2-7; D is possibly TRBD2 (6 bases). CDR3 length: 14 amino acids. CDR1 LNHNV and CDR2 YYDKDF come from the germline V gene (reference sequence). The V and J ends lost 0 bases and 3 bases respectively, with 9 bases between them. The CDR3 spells CATSRETRFYEQYF. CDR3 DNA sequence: TGTGCCACCAGCAGAGAGACTAGATTCTACGAGCAGTACTTC.

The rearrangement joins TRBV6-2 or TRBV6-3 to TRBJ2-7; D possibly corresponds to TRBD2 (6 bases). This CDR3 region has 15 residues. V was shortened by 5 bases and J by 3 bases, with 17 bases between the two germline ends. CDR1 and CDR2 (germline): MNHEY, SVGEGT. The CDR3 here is CASSTTGLLLYEQYF. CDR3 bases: TGTGCCAGCAGTACGACGGGACTCCTACTCTACGAGCAGTACTTC.

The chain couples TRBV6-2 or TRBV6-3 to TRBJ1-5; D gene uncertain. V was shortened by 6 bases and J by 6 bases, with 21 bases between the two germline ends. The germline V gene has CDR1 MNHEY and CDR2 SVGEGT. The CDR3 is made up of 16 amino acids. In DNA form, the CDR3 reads TGTGCCAGCAGCCCCCTGAGCAGCCAAGTCTCTCAGCCCCAGCATTTT. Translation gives CASSPLSSQVSQPQHF.

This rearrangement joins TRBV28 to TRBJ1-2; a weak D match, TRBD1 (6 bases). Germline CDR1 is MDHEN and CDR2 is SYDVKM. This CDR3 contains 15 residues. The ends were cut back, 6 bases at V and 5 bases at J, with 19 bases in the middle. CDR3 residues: CASSFPQGRRYGYTF. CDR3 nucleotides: TGTGCCAGCAGCTTTCCACAGGGACGTCGGTATGGCTACACCTTC.

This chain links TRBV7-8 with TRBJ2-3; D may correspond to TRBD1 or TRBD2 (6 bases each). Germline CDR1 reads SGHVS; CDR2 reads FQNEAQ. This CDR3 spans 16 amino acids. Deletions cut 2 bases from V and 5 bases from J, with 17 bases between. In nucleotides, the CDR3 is TGTGCCAGCAGCTTATTACAACCCGGGGGCGTAGATACGCAGTATTTT. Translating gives CASSLLQPGGVDTQYF. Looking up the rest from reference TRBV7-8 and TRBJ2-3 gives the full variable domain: GAGVSQSPRYKVAKRGQDVALRCDPISGHVSLFWYQQALGQGPEFLTYFQNEAQLDKSGLPSDRFFAERPEGSVSTLKIQRTQQEDSAVYLCASSLLQPGGVDTQYFGPGTRLTVL.